These 7 T cell receptor beta chains originate from one sample sequenced in a study of CD8 T cells in ankylosing spondylitis. From the 5' RACE reads, TCRdb called clonotypes with MiXCR, one entry per CDR3 protein. The data contain about 240,000 distinct CDR3 sequences, less than 10% of them singletons. The material sequenced was blood, either unsorted or a sorted T cell fraction (not recorded which). These receptors came from a male donor with ankylosing spondylitis or in good health (not recorded which).

In its sample, this clonotype was seen many times. The J gene is TRBJ2-1, the V gene TRBV29-1; no definite D call. The CDR3 consists of 12 residues. Trimming took 2 bases from V and 8 from J, leaving 10 bases between them. Germline V gene data show CDR1 as SQVTM and CDR2 as ANQGSEA. CDR3 protein: CSVERRWYEQFF. CDR3 nucleotide sequence: TGCAGCGTTGAAAGGCGTTGGTATGAGCAGTTCTTC.

CDR3: CSAMTGGYEQYF. Here the CDR3 DNA reads TGCAGTGCTATGACAGGGGGCTACGAGCAGTACTTC. The chain joins TRBV20-1 to TRBJ2-7; TRBD1 matches at 9 bases. The junction had 1 base not matched to a gene; V was cut back by 4 bases and J by 3 bases. CDR3 length: 12 residues. Per the germline V gene, CDR1 is DFQATT and CDR2 is SNEGSKA (reference sequence).

This chain joins TRBV18 and TRBJ2-7; D remains ambiguous. This CDR3 contains 15 residues. Germline loops: CDR1 KGHSH, CDR2 LQKENI. V was shortened by 1 base and J by 0 bases, with 10 bases between the two germline ends. The CDR3 DNA reads as TGTGCCAGCTCACCACGAGTCAGCCTCTCCTACGAGCAGTACTTC. It translates to CASSPRVSLSYEQYF.

This clonotype was seen at least ten times. The gene calls are TRBV10-3 and TRBJ1-5; a possible D gene is TRBD1 (6 bases). V shed 8 bases and J shed 6 bases, with 17 bases lying between them. The CDR3 length is 14 residues. Germline CDR1 and CDR2: ENHRY and SYGVKD. CDR3 loop: CAIATQGIGQPQHF. Here the CDR3 DNA reads TGTGCCATCGCCACACAGGGAATAGGTCAGCCCCAGCATTTT.

J is TRBJ1-3 and V is TRBV20-1; TRBD1 matches at 10 bases. The length of the CDR3 is 16 residues. CDR1 DFQATT and CDR2 SNEGSKA come from the germline V gene (reference sequence). The J segment lost 1 base and the V segment lost 0 bases, leaving 3 bases of the junction unmatched. CDR3 bases: TGCAGTGCTAGAGACCGGACAGGGGGTTCTGGAAACACCATATATTTT. Amino acids: CSARDRTGGSGNTIYF.

The table lists this clonotype with many counts. The rearrangement joins TRBV19 to TRBJ2-2; D perhaps matches TRBD1 (6 bases). This CDR3 has 14 residues. V was shortened by 3 bases and J by 6 bases, with 11 bases between the two germline ends. CDR1 is LNHDA and CDR2 is SQIVND in the germline V gene (reference sequence). Here the CDR3 DNA reads TGTGCCAGTAGTATTTTCACAGGGTCCGGGGAGCTGTTTTTT. Protein sequence: CASSIFTGSGELFF.

The table lists this clonotype with a few counts. This sequence joins TRBV19 and TRBJ1-1; 10 bases are a match to TRBD1. The ends lost 3 bases at V and 8 bases at J; junction bases unmatched: 6. Germline V gene lookup returns CDR1 LNHDA and CDR2 SQIVND (reference sequence). The CDR3 runs to 14 residues. The CDR3 sequence is CASSMGTGVSEAFF. The CDR3 DNA reads as TGTGCCAGTAGTATGGGGACAGGGGTCTCGGAAGCTTTCTTT.